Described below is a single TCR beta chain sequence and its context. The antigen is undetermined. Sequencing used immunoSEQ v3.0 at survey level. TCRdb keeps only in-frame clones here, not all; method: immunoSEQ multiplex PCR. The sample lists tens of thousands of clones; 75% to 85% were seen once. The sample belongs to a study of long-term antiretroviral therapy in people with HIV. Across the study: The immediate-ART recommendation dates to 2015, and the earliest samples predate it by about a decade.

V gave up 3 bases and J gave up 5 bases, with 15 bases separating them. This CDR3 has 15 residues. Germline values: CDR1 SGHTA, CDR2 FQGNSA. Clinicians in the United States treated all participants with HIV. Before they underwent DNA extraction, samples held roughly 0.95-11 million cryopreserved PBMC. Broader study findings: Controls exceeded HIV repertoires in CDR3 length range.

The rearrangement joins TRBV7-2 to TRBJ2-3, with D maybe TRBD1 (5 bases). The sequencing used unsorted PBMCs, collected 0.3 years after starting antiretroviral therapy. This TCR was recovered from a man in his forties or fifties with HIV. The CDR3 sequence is CASSFTFNRGDTQYF. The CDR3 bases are TGTGCCAGCAGCTTTACCTTTAATAGGGGAGATACGCAGTATTTT.